The rows below give T cell receptor beta chains drawn from one sample of a study of somatic mutations in cytotoxic T cells in rheumatoid arthritis. Sequencing used immunoSEQ multiplex PCR; TCRdb keeps in-frame clones, though not all of them. This sample yields some 16,000 clones, of which about 83% are seen a single time; approximately 5% belongs to the top ten. Sequenced sample: CD8+ T cells sorted from blood. All receptors come from an adult with rheumatoid arthritis. Each CDR3 is given with its conserved first and last residue. The D gene is left open where the match is weak. Size tells how often a clone was seen (once, few, many) or the class of an expanded clone, and some rows leave it out.

TRBV6-5	TRBJ1-6	.	TRBD1	CASSSTGQAYNSPLHF	TGTGCCAGCAGTTCCACCGGACAGGCCTATAATTCACCCCTCCACTTT
TRBV11-2	TRBJ2-3	.	.	CASSLRTEGVDTQYF	TGTGCCAGCAGCTTAAGGACAGAAGGGGTAGATACGCAGTATTTT
TRBV7-9	TRBJ2-1	once	TRBD1	CASSTGQYNEQFF	TGTGCCAGCAGCACGGGACAGTACAATGAGCAGTTCTTC
TRBV6-1	TRBJ2-7	few	.	CASTGTSLDEQYF	TGTGCCAGCACCGGGACCAGTCTCGACGAGCAGTACTTC
TRBV4-2	TRBJ2-1	.	TRBD2	CASSQEEAGGDNEQFF	TGTGCCAGCAGCCAAGAGGAAGCGGGGGGGGATAATGAGCAGTTCTTC
TRBV7-2	TRBJ1-1	.	.	CASSLKAGIFGNTEAFF	TGTGCCAGCAGCCTAAAAGCGGGAATTTTTGGGAACACTGAAGCTTTCTTT
TRBV4-1	TRBJ2-2	medium-sized	TRBD2	CASSHGTSHTGELFF	TGCGCCAGCAGCCATGGGACTAGCCACACCGGGGAGCTGTTTTTT
TRBV9	TRBJ2-5	.	TRBD2	CASSVVAGAQETQYF	TGTGCCAGCAGCGTTGTAGCGGGGGCTCAAGAGACCCAGTACTTC
TRBV9	TRBJ1-3	.	TRBD1	CASSVAGTGALSSGNTIYF	TGTGCCAGCAGCGTAGCTGGGACAGGGGCTCTGAGCTCTGGAAACACCATATATTTT
TRBV13	TRBJ1-1	.	.	CASSEGKWNTEAFF	TGTGCCAGCAGCGAGGGGAAATGGAACACTGAAGCTTTCTTT
TRBV13	TRBJ1-1	once	.	CASSPHGAPNTEAFF	TGTGCCAGCAGCCCCCACGGGGCCCCGAACACTGAAGCTTTCTTT
TRBV10-3	TRBJ1-1	.	.	CAISDRGGTEAFF	TGTGCCATCAGTGACCGGGGGGGCACTGAAGCTTTCTTT
TRBV30	TRBJ1-2	.	TRBD1	CAWNVLTGGGYTF	TGTGCCTGGAATGTACTAACAGGGGGTGGCTACACCTTC
TRBV5-6	TRBJ1-2	.	.	CASTFVEGDYGYTF	TGTGCCAGCACATTCGTCGAGGGGGATTATGGCTACACCTTC
TRBV5-4	TRBJ1-5	.	.	CASSFWGKGNQPQHF	TGTGCCAGCAGCTTCTGGGGTAAGGGCAATCAGCCCCAGCATTTT
TRBV30	TRBJ1-2	.	.	CAWTRDYGYTF	TGTGCCTGGACTAGAGACTATGGCTACACCTTC
TRBV28	TRBJ2-1	.	.	CASSLGTFSYNEQFF	TGTGCCAGCAGTCTCGGGACTTTCTCCTACAATGAGCAGTTCTTC
TRBV29-1	TRBJ2-3	.	TRBD2	CSAELAGHDPYTDTQYF	TGCAGCGCCGAACTAGCGGGGCACGACCCGTACACAGATACGCAGTATTTT
TRBV30	TRBJ1-2	.	TRBD1	CAWSATGGADGYTF	TGTGCCTGGAGTGCTACAGGGGGCGCCGATGGCTACACCTTC
TRBV11-2	TRBJ1-1	.	.	CASSWETDTEAFF	TGTGCCAGCAGCTGGGAGACAGACACTGAAGCTTTCTTT
TRBV9	TRBJ1-1	.	TRBD1	CASSAQGENTEAFF	TGTGCCAGCAGCGCGCAGGGGGAGAACACTGAAGCTTTCTTT
TRBV5-6	TRBJ2-3	.	.	CASSLGGASDTQYF	TGTGCCAGCAGCTTAGGGGGGGCCTCAGATACGCAGTATTTT
TRBV19	TRBJ2-7	.	.	CASSQTVSYEQYF	TGTGCCAGTAGTCAGACAGTCTCCTACGAGCAGTACTTC
TRBV27	TRBJ2-7	.	.	CASSDPAGYEQYF	TGTGCCAGCAGTGACCCCGCCGGCTACGAGCAGTACTTC
TRBV9	TRBJ1-1	.	.	CASSVNSNTEAFF	TGTGCCAGCAGCGTAAACTCTAACACTGAAGCTTTCTTT
TRBV6-5	TRBJ2-7	.	TRBD1	CASSPGQGTSYEQYF	TGTGCCAGCAGCCCCGGACAGGGGACCTCCTACGAGCAGTACTTC
TRBV7-9	TRBJ1-1	.	TRBD1	CASTRTGLMNTEAFF	TGTGCCAGCACCCGGACAGGACTGATGAACACTGAAGCTTTCTTT
TRBV7-9	TRBJ2-1	.	.	CASSLARWSYNEQFF	TGTGCCAGCAGCTTAGCGAGGTGGTCCTACAATGAGCAGTTCTTC
TRBV9	TRBJ1-2	.	.	CASSQNYGYTF	TGTGCCAGCAGTCAGAACTATGGCTACACCTTC
TRBV29-1	TRBJ2-7	.	.	CSVILQDYEQYF	TGCAGCGTGATTCTTCAGGATTACGAGCAGTACTTC
TRBV4-2	TRBJ1-4	.	TRBD1	CASSPRDSIMLNEKLFF	TGTGCCAGCAGCCCAAGGGACAGCATCATGCTAAATGAAAAACTGTTTTTT
TRBV7-9	TRBJ1-2	.	.	CASSLNGGYTF	TGTGCCAGCAGCTTAAACGGTGGCTACACCTTC
TRBV5-6	TRBJ1-2	.	.	CASSLGSYGYTF	TGTGCCAGCAGCTTGGGGAGCTATGGCTACACCTTC
TRBV7-9	TRBJ2-7	.	.	CASSSSNSGAPYEQYF	TGTGCCAGCAGCTCATCCAATTCGGGGGCCCCCTACGAGCAGTACTTC
TRBV4-1	TRBJ2-7	.	TRBD2	CASSLSGSGGIYEQYF	TGCGCCAGCAGCCTTTCGGGAAGCGGGGGCATCTACGAGCAGTACTTC
TRBV9	TRBJ2-3	.	.	CASSVETDTQYF	TGTGCCAGCAGCGTAGAAACAGATACGCAGTATTTT